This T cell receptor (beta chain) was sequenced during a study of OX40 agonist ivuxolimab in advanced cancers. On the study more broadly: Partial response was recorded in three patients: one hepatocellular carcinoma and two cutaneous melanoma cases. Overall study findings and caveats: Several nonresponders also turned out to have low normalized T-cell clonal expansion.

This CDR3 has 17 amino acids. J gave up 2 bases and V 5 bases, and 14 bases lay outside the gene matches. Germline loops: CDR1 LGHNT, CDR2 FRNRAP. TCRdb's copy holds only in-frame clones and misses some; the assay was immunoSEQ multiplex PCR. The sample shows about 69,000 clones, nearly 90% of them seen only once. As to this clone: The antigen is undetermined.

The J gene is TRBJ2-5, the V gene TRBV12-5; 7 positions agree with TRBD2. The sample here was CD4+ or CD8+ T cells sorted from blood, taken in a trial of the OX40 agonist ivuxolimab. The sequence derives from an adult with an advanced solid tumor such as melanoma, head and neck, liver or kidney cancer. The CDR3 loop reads CASGPGRIAGAQETQYF. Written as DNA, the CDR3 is TGTGCTAGTGGTCCCGGAAGGATTGCGGGAGCTCAAGAGACCCAGTACTTC.